The sequence of this T cell receptor beta chain was determined in a study of blood T cells in healthy people across ages. Comment on this clonotype: The antigen is undetermined.

Notes on the study in general: Unknown donor CMV status possibly confounded expanded clonotype changes.

The use of a sample-barcoded 5' primer and a J-beta primer mix characterized a second PCR of roughly 6 to 11 cycles. TCRdb redid the calling of the 5' RACE reads with MiXCR, one entry per CDR3 protein. There are fewer than 750,000 distinct CDR3 sequences in the sample; around half occur only once, and around 23% lies in the top ten. V was trimmed by 1 base and J by 3 bases, leaving 13 bases between them. The CDR3 is 15 amino acids. Germline CDR1 is MNHNY and CDR2 is SVGAGI (reference sequence). Sequenced sample: blood. This sequence originates from a man at least 80 years old in good health. V gene TRBV6-6 combines with J gene TRBJ2-7; no firm D call. The CDR3 protein is CASSYFVGGSYEQYF. CDR3 coding DNA: TGTGCCAGCAGTTACTTTGTAGGCGGAAGCTACGAGCAGTACTTC.